These T cell receptor beta chains were read from a single sample in a study of shared T cell receptors in the human thymus. Sequencing used immunoSEQ multiplex PCR; TCRdb keeps in-frame clones, though not all of them. This sample carries fewer than 700,000 clones, more than 75% of them seen once, and the ten largest clones take roughly 0.0097%. The same sample was also studied in work on human thymus T cells.

Material for sequencing was thymocytes. The receptors come from a boy under two years old with a congenital heart defect. Both conserved end residues are trimmed from each CDR3. Each record gives: J gene, CDR3 length, V gene, CDR3 protein.

j_call: TRBJ2-1; cdr3_length: 15; v_call: TRBV7-2; cdr3_aa: ASKLAGDRGAYNEQF
j_call: TRBJ2-7; cdr3_length: 11; v_call: TRBV7-9; cdr3_aa: ASSQGLGYEQY
j_call: TRBJ1-2; cdr3_length: 14; v_call: TRBV28; cdr3_aa: ASSPTPTGTRYGYT
j_call: TRBJ2-7; cdr3_length: 13; v_call: TRBV5-1; cdr3_aa: ASSLAGTGDYEQY
j_call: TRBJ2-5; cdr3_length: 14; v_call: TRBV7-3; cdr3_aa: ASSPDNQARGETQY
j_call: TRBJ2-3; cdr3_length: 12; v_call: TRBV5-8; cdr3_aa: ASSLASGTDTQY
j_call: TRBJ2-7; cdr3_length: 14; v_call: TRBV28; cdr3_aa: ASSFLGWDRAYEQY
j_call: TRBJ1-2; cdr3_length: 14; v_call: TRBV6-6; cdr3_aa: ASIGPRTGRGSHST
j_call: TRBJ2-4; cdr3_length: 15; v_call: TRBV15; cdr3_aa: ATSRADRGGSKNIQY
j_call: TRBJ2-7; cdr3_length: 11; v_call: TRBV7-2; cdr3_aa: ASSAGQLYEQY
j_call: TRBJ2-5; cdr3_length: 12; v_call: TRBV28; cdr3_aa: ASSLEGRGETQY
j_call: TRBJ2-7; cdr3_length: 11; v_call: TRBV28; cdr3_aa: ASRRGAAYEQY
j_call: TRBJ2-1; cdr3_length: 16; v_call: TRBV28; cdr3_aa: ASRTPGLAGGAKNEQF
j_call: TRBJ1-5; cdr3_length: 13; v_call: TRBV6-1; cdr3_aa: ASIKGTVGNQPQH
j_call: TRBJ1-1; cdr3_length: 11; v_call: TRBV7-3; cdr3_aa: ASSSDTNTEAF
j_call: TRBJ1-4; cdr3_length: 16; v_call: TRBV7-9; cdr3_aa: ASSSNPRAGPSGEKLF
j_call: TRBJ2-1; cdr3_length: 18; v_call: TRBV11-3; cdr3_aa: ASSLALSSGRARRYNEQF
j_call: TRBJ2-7; cdr3_length: 13; v_call: TRBV2; cdr3_aa: ASSRGQLYSYEQY
j_call: TRBJ1-2; cdr3_length: 12; v_call: TRBV5-6; cdr3_aa: ASSSVWGGYGYT
j_call: TRBJ2-1; cdr3_length: 14; v_call: TRBV2; cdr3_aa: ASSVGSGQADNEQF
j_call: TRBJ2-3; cdr3_length: 12; v_call: TRBV7-2; cdr3_aa: ASSLGRGTDTQY
j_call: TRBJ1-4; cdr3_length: 13; v_call: TRBV5-1; cdr3_aa: ASSLGGGRDEKLF
j_call: TRBJ1-1; cdr3_length: 13; v_call: TRBV5-6; cdr3_aa: ASRQDREGVTEAF
j_call: TRBJ2-2; cdr3_length: 14; v_call: TRBV6-5; cdr3_aa: ASSYCRGPNTGELF
j_call: TRBJ2-7; cdr3_length: 13; v_call: TRBV29-1; cdr3_aa: SVEATPRLAAEQY
j_call: TRBJ1-2; cdr3_length: 12; v_call: TRBV19; cdr3_aa: ASSTNTRDYGYT
j_call: TRBJ2-7; cdr3_length: 12; v_call: TRBV30; cdr3_aa: AWSVGLDWVEQY
j_call: TRBJ2-7; cdr3_length: 14; v_call: TRBV28; cdr3_aa: ASSIRLVRGPYEQY
j_call: TRBJ2-3; cdr3_length: 16; v_call: TRBV14; cdr3_aa: ASSQDGVTTDYTDTQY
j_call: TRBJ2-2; cdr3_length: 13; v_call: TRBV27; cdr3_aa: ASRRSSVNTGELF
j_call: TRBJ2-2; cdr3_length: 18; v_call: TRBV9; cdr3_aa: ASSVGGSLAPEVLTGELF
j_call: TRBJ2-3; cdr3_length: 15; v_call: TRBV25-1; cdr3_aa: ASSEFITSGCTDTQY
j_call: TRBJ2-7; cdr3_length: 11; v_call: TRBV5-1; cdr3_aa: ASSFTWPYEQY
j_call: TRBJ1-2; cdr3_length: 14; v_call: TRBV28; cdr3_aa: ASSLCSGGQGEGYT
j_call: TRBJ2-7; cdr3_length: 12; v_call: TRBV28; cdr3_aa: ASSRGGSSYEQY
j_call: TRBJ2-7; cdr3_length: 17; v_call: TRBV4-3; cdr3_aa: ASSQKIGNGPQGAYEQY
j_call: TRBJ2-3; cdr3_length: 16; v_call: TRBV7-6; cdr3_aa: ASSSPGLAGGSTDTQY
j_call: TRBJ2-4; cdr3_length: 13; v_call: TRBV6-1; cdr3_aa: ASSEIVGVEDIQY
j_call: TRBJ2-3; cdr3_length: 13; v_call: TRBV29-1; cdr3_aa: SVDVAGVPTDTQY
j_call: TRBJ2-1; cdr3_length: 15; v_call: TRBV9; cdr3_aa: ASSGPLAGGDPNEQF
j_call: TRBJ2-7; cdr3_length: 16; v_call: TRBV28; cdr3_aa: ASIRYKRGVESSYEQY
j_call: TRBJ2-3; cdr3_length: 15; v_call: TRBV27; cdr3_aa: ASSLRLWREDTDTQY
j_call: TRBJ2-7; cdr3_length: 11; v_call: TRBV27; cdr3_aa: ASSLSRAGEQY
j_call: TRBJ2-1; cdr3_length: 17; v_call: TRBV4-3; cdr3_aa: ASSQEERLAGGVEDEQF